The 29 T cell receptor beta chains below come from one sample, sequenced in a study of T cells in Graves' hyperthyroidism and ophthalmopathy. RNA transcripts provided the source from which TCR beta CDR3 regions were amplified. TCR CDR3 underwent first-round RT-PCR with the HTBI primer set. TCRdb fed the multiplex PCR reads into MiXCR, producing one record per CDR3 protein. The table shows 650,000 to 700,000 distinct CDR3 sequences, with 15% to 20% occurring only once. Source material: blood. The receptors shown here come from a man aged 50 to 60 with Graves' hyperthyroidism.

This clonotype was counted at least ten times. The rearrangement uses TRBV28 and TRBJ2-1, with 15 nucleotides matching TRBD2. The CDR3 covers 17 residues. Germline CDR1 and CDR2: MDHEN and SYDVKM. The V and J ends lost 9 bases and 3 bases, in that order; junction bases with no gene match: 9. The CDR3 bases are TGTGCCAGTTTTCGGACTAGCGGGAGGGCCAACTACAATGAGCAGTTCTTC. This encodes CASFRTSGRANYNEQFF.

This clonotype was seen ten or more times. V is TRBV20-1 and J is TRBJ2-1; 10 nucleotides match TRBD2. The germline V gene encodes CDR1 DFQATT and CDR2 SNEGSKA (reference sequence). The CDR3 covers 13 residues. Trimming took 4 bases from V and 5 from J; bases not matched to a gene: 2. CDR3 bases: TGCAGTGCTAATAGCGGGGGGAACAATGAGCAGTTCTTC. It is translated as CSANSGGNNEQFF.

The chain joins TRBV6-1 to TRBJ1-6; the D is unclear. V lost 0 bases, J lost 6 bases, and 9 bases lay in between. The CDR3 contains 15 residues. In germline, CDR1 is MNHNS, CDR2 SASEGT. This CDR3 reads CASSEAKRLNSPLHF. For the CDR3, the DNA is TGTGCCAGCAGTGAAGCGAAGCGGCTTAATTCACCCCTCCACTTT.

This clonotype was counted ten times or more. CDR3 in DNA: TGTGCCAGCAGCCCAGCGACAGAGAACACTGAAGCTTTCTTT. Protein sequence: CASSPATENTEAFF. The chain recombines TRBV3-1 with TRBJ1-1, with D maybe TRBD1 (5 bases). CDR1 and CDR2 from the germline V gene are LGHDT and YNNKEL (reference sequence). The CDR3 runs 14 residues. V gave up 4 bases and J gave up 1 base, with 10 bases separating them.

Many counts were recorded for this clonotype. This chain joins TRBV11-1 and TRBJ2-1; 9 nucleotides agree with TRBD2. V dropped 0 bases and J dropped 7; count of bases not matched to a gene: 4. CDR3 length: 15 amino acids. Germline V gives CDR1 SGHAT, CDR2 FQDESV (reference sequence). CDR3 sequence: CASSLALAGENEQFF. The CDR3 region has the DNA TGTGCCAGCAGCTTAGCGTTAGCGGGAGAAAATGAGCAGTTCTTC.

In this sample, this clonotype turned up many times. The gene calls are TRBV12-3 or TRBV12-4 and TRBJ1-4, with TRBD1 matching over 7 bases. The CDR3 sequence is 15 residues long. V trimming: 6 bases; J trimming: 8 bases; junction bases outside the gene matches: 12. Here the CDR3 reads CASSLRQGVKEKLFF. The DNA for the CDR3 is TGTGCCAGCAGCTTAAGACAGGGAGTAAAAGAAAAACTGTTTTTT.

This clonotype appeared many times. The genes are TRBV10-3 and TRBJ1-2; a possible D gene is TRBD1 (6 bases). The V gene lost 0 bases and the J gene lost 8 bases, with 13 bases spanning the gap. CDR3 length: 14 amino acids. From germline, CDR1 is ENHRY and CDR2 SYGVKD. In DNA form, the CDR3 reads TGTGCCATCAGTGAGTCGGCAGGGGAAGGAGGCTACACCTTC. This codes for CAISESAGEGGYTF.

This chain links TRBV12-3 or TRBV12-4 with TRBJ2-1; the D is unclear. The CDR3 covers 15 residues. The V end was cut by 5 bases, the J end by 10 bases, with 21 bases between. The CDR3: CASSTSRTTVKEQFF. As DNA, the CDR3 is TGTGCCAGCAGTACCTCCAGAACCACCGTTAAGGAGCAGTTCTTC.

This clonotype was seen a handful of times. This chain joins TRBV6-2 or TRBV6-3 and TRBJ2-1; D may match TRBD1 or TRBD2 (5 bases each). The CDR3 has 14 residues. With 2 bases removed from V and 3 bases from J, the gap between germline ends came to 8 bases. The germline V gene has CDR1 MNHEY and CDR2 SVGEGT. CDR3 nucleotide sequence: TGTGCCAGCAGTTACCGGGGCGACTACAATGAGCAGTTCTTC. Its protein is CASSYRGDYNEQFF.

In its sample, this clonotype was seen many times. The J gene is TRBJ2-3, the V gene TRBV7-2; 7 nucleotides align to TRBD2. Germline CDR1 is SGHTA and CDR2 is FQGNSA. CDR3 length: 15 amino acids. Trimming cost V 5 bases and J 1 base; bases outside gene matches: 6. In nucleotides, the CDR3 is TGTGCCAGCAGCCAAAGACTAGCTGGCACAGATACGCAGTATTTT. The encoded protein is CASSQRLAGTDTQYF.

This clonotype appeared a few times. The J gene is TRBJ2-1, the V gene TRBV7-3, with unresolved D. V was cut by 8 bases and J by 10 bases, with 12 bases left in between. The CDR3 extends over 11 amino acids. Germline CDR1 reads SGHTA; CDR2 reads FQGTGA. The CDR3 sequence is CASCRWVEQFF. CDR3 DNA sequence: TGTGCCAGCTGCCGGTGGGTCGAGCAGTTCTTC. The full variable domain, rest sourced from reference TRBV7-3 and TRBJ2-1, is GAGVSQTPSNKVTEKGKYVELRCDPISGHTALYWYRQSLGQGPEFLIYFQGTGAADDSGLPNDRFFAVRPEGSVSTLKIQRTERGDSAVYLCASCRWVEQFFGPGTRLTVL.

This clonotype was observed many times. V gene TRBV5-8 combines with J gene TRBJ1-5; 7 bases match TRBD1. Germline V lookup: CDR1 SGHTS, CDR2 YDEGEE. The CDR3 contains 16 residues. The junction had 10 bases not matched to a gene; V was cut back by 3 bases and J by 4 bases. The CDR3 here is CASSSGQLVGNQPQHF. CDR3 bases: TGTGCCAGCAGCTCGGGACAGCTAGTGGGAAATCAGCCCCAGCATTTT.

Many counts were recorded for this clonotype. This sequence joins TRBV10-2 and TRBJ1-1, with a tentative D call TRBD1 (6 bases). This CDR3 is 15 amino acids long. V lost 6 bases and J lost 3, with 17 bases in between. Germline V gene data show CDR1 as WSHSY and CDR2 as SAAADI. The CDR3 DNA reads as TGCGCCAGCAGACGACGTACAGGGTCGGACACTGAAGCTTTCTTT. As protein: CASRRRTGSDTEAFF.

This clonotype was picked up a small number of times. This chain links TRBV11-2 with TRBJ1-1, with a tentative D call TRBD1 (6 bases). V lost 6 bases to trimming and J lost 6 bases, with 14 bases between them. Germline CDR1 is SGHAT and CDR2 is FQNNGV. The CDR3 is 13 residues long. The CDR3 coding sequence is TGTGCCAGCAGTTACGAACCAGGGGCTGAAGCTTTCTTT. This encodes CASSYEPGAEAFF.

The J gene is TRBJ2-1, the V gene TRBV11-2; no reliable D call. This CDR3 has 16 amino acids. Between the trimmed V and J ends, which lost 2 bases and 8 bases, there was a span of 19 bases. Germline loops: CDR1 SGHAT, CDR2 FQNNGV. CDR3 sequence: CASSLWEPRARHEQFF. The CDR3 DNA follows: TGTGCCAGCAGCTTATGGGAACCAAGGGCTCGCCATGAGCAGTTCTTC.

This clonotype was seen at least ten times. This chain uses TRBV30 with TRBJ1-2; D perhaps matches TRBD1 (6 bases). Germline values: CDR1 GTSNPN, CDR2 SVGIG (reference sequence). V lost 5 bases and J lost 7, with 11 bases in between. The CDR3 has 11 residues. CDR3 sequence (DNA): TGTGCCTGGTCAGGGGCCGCTGGCTACACCTTC. Encoded protein: CAWSGAAGYTF.

The chain is built from TRBV12-3 or TRBV12-4 and TRBJ2-7, with D unclear. The CDR3 has 14 residues. V lost 5 bases and J 3 bases, leaving 14 bases between the germline ends. CDR3 sequence (DNA): TGTGCCAGCAGTCCCCTGGGGTCGGGCTACGAGCAGTACTTC. It yields the protein CASSPLGSGYEQYF.

Comment on this clonotype: The junction departs from germline at one end; a sequencing error may be responsible. V and J are TRBV9 and TRBJ2-5, with D maybe TRBD1 (5 bases). This CDR3 region has 14 residues. Per germline, CDR1 SGDLS and CDR2 YYNGEE. The DNA of the CDR3 is TGTGCCAGCAGCGTTGGGGCGAGCCAAGAGGCCCAGTACTTC. Translating gives CASSVGASQEAQYF.

Only a few counts were recorded for this clonotype. The chain joins TRBV4-1 to TRBJ1-5, with 7 bases identical to TRBD1. CDR1 is MGHRA and CDR2 is YSYEKL in the germline V gene. The CDR3 has 15 amino acids. V gave up 4 bases and J gave up 4 bases; unmatched junction bases: 7. The CDR3 DNA reads as TGCGCCAGCAGCCTCTCAGGGGGGCCTAATCAGCCCCAGCATTTT. Amino acids: CASSLSGGPNQPQHF.

The rearrangement links TRBV3-1 to TRBJ2-1; 7 bases are a match to TRBD2. This CDR3 spans 17 amino acids. V lost 2 bases and J lost 0; bases outside the gene matches: 7. The germline V gene has CDR1 LGHDT and CDR2 YNNKEL (reference sequence). CDR3 in DNA: TGTGCCAGCAGCCAACTTAGCGGGCCGAGCTCCTACAATGAGCAGTTCTTC. It specifies CASSQLSGPSSYNEQFF.

This chain uses TRBV7-3 with TRBJ2-3, with TRBD2 matching over 10 bases. The CDR3 sequence is 16 residues long. After removal of 5 bases from V and 2 bases from J, the junction contained 7 bases not matched to a gene. Germline CDR1 is SGHTA and CDR2 is FQGTGA. The CDR3 is CASSPPGTSATDTQYF. For the CDR3, the DNA is TGTGCCAGCAGCCCCCCCGGGACTAGCGCCACAGATACGCAGTATTTT.

This clonotype appeared a few times. V gene TRBV29-1 combines with J gene TRBJ2-7, with D uncertain. Germline-derived CDR1 and CDR2 are SQVTM and ANQGSEA. V shed 3 bases and J shed 3 bases, with 18 bases lying between them. The CDR3 loop spans 15 amino acids. The CDR3 nucleotides read TGCAGCGTTGAGGGTTTGGGCGAACCGTACTACGAGCAGTACTTC. This sequence encodes CSVEGLGEPYYEQYF.

This clonotype was detected many times. This rearrangement joins TRBV28 to TRBJ2-1; TRBD2 might be the D (6 bases). CDR1 is MDHEN, CDR2 SYDVKM, per germline. Trimming took 3 bases from V and 1 from J, leaving 19 bases between them. CDR3 length equals 18 residues. The CDR3 region has the DNA TGTGCCAGCAGTTTTCAGTTCAGGAGGGCCGTGTCCTACAATGAGCAGTTCTTC. Residues: CASSFQFRRAVSYNEQFF.

This clonotype has at least ten counts. This chain uses TRBV11-2 with TRBJ2-7, with 9 bases identical to TRBD2. V was clipped by 2 bases and J by 1 base; unmatched bases: 9. CDR1 is SGHAT and CDR2 is FQNNGV in the germline V gene. The CDR3 totals 17 residues. CDR3 sequence (DNA): TGTGCCAGCAGCTTAATAGGGCTAGCGGGACTTTCCTACGAGCAGTACTTC. The encoded protein is CASSLIGLAGLSYEQYF.

This clonotype was seen many times. The gene calls are TRBV28 and TRBJ2-2, with D tentatively TRBD1 (5 bases). In germline, CDR1 is MDHEN, CDR2 SYDVKM. The V gene lost 2 bases and the J gene lost 5 bases, with 12 bases spanning the gap. The CDR3 totals 15 residues. The CDR3 here is CASSLRRTMTGELFF. The CDR3 nucleotides read TGTGCCAGCAGTTTAAGGCGGACAATGACCGGGGAGCTGTTTTTT. The entire variable domain, with the rest obtained from reference TRBV28 and TRBJ2-2, is as follows: DVKVTQSSRYLVKRTGEKVFLECVQDMDHENMFWYRQDPGLGLRLIYFSYDVKMKEKGDIPEGYSVSREKKERFSLILESASTNQTSMYLCASSLRRTMTGELFFGEGSRLTVL.

The rearrangement links TRBV6-2 or TRBV6-3 to TRBJ1-5; 8 nucleotides match TRBD1. V lost 6 bases and J lost 4; bases outside the gene matches: 8. The germline V gene encodes CDR1 MNHEY and CDR2 SVGEGT. The CDR3 is 15 residues long. The chain's CDR3 is CASSTLTGGNQPQHF. The CDR3 DNA sequence: TGTGCCAGCAGCACCCTTACAGGGGGAAATCAGCCCCAGCATTTT.

This clonotype occurred many times. The V and J genes are TRBV30 and TRBJ1-6; D remains unclear. V lost 5 bases to trimming and J lost 5 bases, with 10 bases between them. The germline V gene has CDR1 GTSNPN and CDR2 SVGIG (reference sequence). The CDR3 is 13 amino acids. The CDR3 protein is CAWAPGNNSPLHF. For the CDR3, the DNA is TGTGCCTGGGCCCCGGGGAATAATTCACCCCTCCACTTT. Full variable domain (outside the CDR3, taken from reference TRBV30 and TRBJ1-6): SQTIHQWPATLVQPVGSPLSLECTVEGTSNPNLYWYRQAAGRGLQLLFYSVGIGQISSEVPQNLSASRPQDRQFILSSKKLLLSDSGFYLCAWAPGNNSPLHFGNGTRLTVT.

Comment on this clonotype: A much larger clone sits a single nucleotide away, making a read error possible. CDR3 loop: CASSPPHGSIYEQYF. The CDR3, as DNA: TGTGCCAGCAGCCCCCCTCACGGCAGCATTTACGAGCAGTACTTC. The J gene is TRBJ2-7, the V gene TRBV28, with no clear D. The germline V gene has CDR1 MDHEN and CDR2 SYDVKM. CDR3 length: 15 residues. V was clipped by 6 bases and J by 4 bases, with 19 bases between them.

Details on this clonotype: It may be a read error: a sequence one base away is much more abundant. The chain couples TRBV30 to TRBJ1-2; D is undetermined. This CDR3 comprises 14 residues. Germline V gene data show CDR1 as GTSNPN and CDR2 as SVGIG (reference sequence). The CDR3 region is CTWSYLGEKNGYTF. CDR3 DNA sequence: TGTACCTGGAGCTACCTCGGGGAGAAGAATGGCTACACCTTC.